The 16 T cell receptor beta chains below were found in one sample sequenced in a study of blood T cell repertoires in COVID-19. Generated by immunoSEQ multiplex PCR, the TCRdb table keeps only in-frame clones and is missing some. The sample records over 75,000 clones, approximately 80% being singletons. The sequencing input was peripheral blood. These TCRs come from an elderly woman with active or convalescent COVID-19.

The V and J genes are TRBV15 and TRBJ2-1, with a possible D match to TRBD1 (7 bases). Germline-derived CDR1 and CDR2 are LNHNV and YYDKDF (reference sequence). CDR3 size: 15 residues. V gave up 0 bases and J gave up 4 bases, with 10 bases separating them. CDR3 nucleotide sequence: TGTGCCACCAGCAGAGAGGCAGGGGGGTACAATGAGCAGTTCTTC. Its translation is CATSREAGGYNEQFF.

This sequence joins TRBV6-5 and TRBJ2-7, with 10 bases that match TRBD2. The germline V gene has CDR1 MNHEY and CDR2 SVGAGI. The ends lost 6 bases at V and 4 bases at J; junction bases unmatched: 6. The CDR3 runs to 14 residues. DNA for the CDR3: TGTGCCAGCAGGGCACTAGCGGGGTGGTACGAGCAGTACTTC. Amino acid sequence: CASRALAGWYEQYF.

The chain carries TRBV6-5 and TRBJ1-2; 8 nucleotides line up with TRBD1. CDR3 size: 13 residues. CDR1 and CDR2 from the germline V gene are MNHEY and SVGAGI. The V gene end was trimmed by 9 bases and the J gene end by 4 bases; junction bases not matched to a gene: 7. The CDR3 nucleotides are TGTGCCAGTCATCGGGACAGGACCTATGGCTACACCTTC. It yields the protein CASHRDRTYGYTF.

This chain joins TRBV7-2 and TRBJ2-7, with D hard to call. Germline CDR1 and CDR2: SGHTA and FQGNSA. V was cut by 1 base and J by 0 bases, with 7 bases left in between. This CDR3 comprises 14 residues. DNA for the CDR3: TGTGCCAGCAGCTTAGAAGCGAGCTCCTACGAGCAGTACTTC. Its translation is CASSLEASSYEQYF.

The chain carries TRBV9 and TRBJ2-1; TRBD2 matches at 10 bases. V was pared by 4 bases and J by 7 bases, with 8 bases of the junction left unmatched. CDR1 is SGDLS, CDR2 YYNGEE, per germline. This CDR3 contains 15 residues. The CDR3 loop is CASSTLAGDWNEQFF. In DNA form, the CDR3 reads TGTGCCAGCAGCACCCTAGCGGGAGATTGGAATGAGCAGTTCTTC.

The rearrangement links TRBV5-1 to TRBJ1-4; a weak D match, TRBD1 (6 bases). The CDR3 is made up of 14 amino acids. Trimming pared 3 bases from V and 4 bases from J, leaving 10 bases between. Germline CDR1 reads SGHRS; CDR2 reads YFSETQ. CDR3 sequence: CASSSGQLNEKLFF. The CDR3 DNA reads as TGCGCCAGCAGCTCTGGACAGCTTAATGAAAAACTGTTTTTT.

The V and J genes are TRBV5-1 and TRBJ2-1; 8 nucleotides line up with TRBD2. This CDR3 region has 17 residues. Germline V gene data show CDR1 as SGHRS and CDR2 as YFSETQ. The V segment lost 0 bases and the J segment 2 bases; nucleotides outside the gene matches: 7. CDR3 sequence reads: CASSLGGLAGPYNEQFF. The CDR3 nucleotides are TGCGCCAGCAGCTTGGGAGGGTTAGCGGGACCCTACAATGAGCAGTTCTTC.

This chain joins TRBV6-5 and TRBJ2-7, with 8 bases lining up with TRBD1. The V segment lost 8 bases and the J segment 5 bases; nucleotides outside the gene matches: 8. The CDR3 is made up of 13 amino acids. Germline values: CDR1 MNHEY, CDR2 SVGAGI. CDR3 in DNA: TGTGCCAGCGAATGGGGGACAGGCCACGAGCAGTACTTC. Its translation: CASEWGTGHEQYF.

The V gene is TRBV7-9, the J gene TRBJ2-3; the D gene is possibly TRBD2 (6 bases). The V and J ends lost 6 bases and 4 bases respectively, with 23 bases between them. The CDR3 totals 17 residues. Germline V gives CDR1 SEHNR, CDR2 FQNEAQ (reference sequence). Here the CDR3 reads CASRGRDSVIFPDTQYF. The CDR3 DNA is TGTGCCAGCAGAGGCCGGGACTCCGTTATCTTCCCAGATACGCAGTATTTT.

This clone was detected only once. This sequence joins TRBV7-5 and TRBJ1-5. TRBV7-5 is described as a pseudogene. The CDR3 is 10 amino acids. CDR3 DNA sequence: TGTGCCAGAACCTATCAGCCCCAGCATTTT. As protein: CARTYQPQHF.

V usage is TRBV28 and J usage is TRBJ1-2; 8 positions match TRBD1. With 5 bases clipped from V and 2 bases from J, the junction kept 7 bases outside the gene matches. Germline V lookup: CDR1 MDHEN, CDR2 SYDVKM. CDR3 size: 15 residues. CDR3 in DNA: TGTGCCAGCAGTCAGGGGGCGGAACTCAACTATGGCTACACCTTC. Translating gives CASSQGAELNYGYTF.

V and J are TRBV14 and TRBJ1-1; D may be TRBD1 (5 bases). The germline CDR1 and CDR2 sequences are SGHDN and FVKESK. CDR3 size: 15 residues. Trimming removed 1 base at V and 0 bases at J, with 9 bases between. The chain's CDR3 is CASSQVWGVNTEAFF. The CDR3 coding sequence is TGTGCCAGCAGCCAAGTCTGGGGGGTGAACACTGAAGCTTTCTTT. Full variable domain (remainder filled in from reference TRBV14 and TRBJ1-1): EAGVTQFPSHSVIEKGQTVTLRCDPISGHDNLYWYRRVMGKEIKFLLHFVKESKQDESGMPNNRFLAERTGGTYSTLKVQPAELEDSGVYFCASSQVWGVNTEAFFGQGTRLTVV.

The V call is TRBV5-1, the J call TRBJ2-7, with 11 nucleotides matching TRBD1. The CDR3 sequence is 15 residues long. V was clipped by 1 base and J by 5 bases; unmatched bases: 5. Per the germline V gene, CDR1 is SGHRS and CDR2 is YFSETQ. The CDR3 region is CASSLLGDRGDEQYF. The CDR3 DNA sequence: TGCGCCAGCAGCTTGCTGGGGGACAGGGGGGACGAGCAGTACTTC.

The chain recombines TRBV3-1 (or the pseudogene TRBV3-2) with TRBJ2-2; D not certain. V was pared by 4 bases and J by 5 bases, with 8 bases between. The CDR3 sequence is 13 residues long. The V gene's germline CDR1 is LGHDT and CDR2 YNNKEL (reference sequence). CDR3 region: CASSLSVTGELFF. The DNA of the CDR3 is TGTGCCAGCAGCCTATCCGTAACCGGGGAGCTGTTTTTT.

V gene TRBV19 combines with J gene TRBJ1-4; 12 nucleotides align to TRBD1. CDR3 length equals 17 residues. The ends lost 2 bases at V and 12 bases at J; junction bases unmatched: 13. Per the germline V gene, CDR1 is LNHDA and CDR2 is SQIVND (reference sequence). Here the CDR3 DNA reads TGTGCCAGTAGTATAACCGGGACAGGGGGCTTTTTCAGCGAACTGTTTTTT. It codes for CASSITGTGGFFSELFF.

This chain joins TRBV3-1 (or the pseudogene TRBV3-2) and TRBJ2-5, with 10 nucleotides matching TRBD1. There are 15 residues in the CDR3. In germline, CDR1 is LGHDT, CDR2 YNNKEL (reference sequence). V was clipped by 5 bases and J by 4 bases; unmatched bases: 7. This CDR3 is CASSARTGGRETQYF. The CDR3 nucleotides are TGTGCCAGCAGCGCCCGGACAGGGGGTCGAGAGACCCAGTACTTC.